This T cell receptor (beta chain) was sequenced for a study of OX40 agonist ivuxolimab in advanced cancers. General study points: At 0.1 to 3.0 mg/kg, CD4+ and CD8+ blood T cells expanded clonally by week 6. Expanded clones were, on average, more numerous among CD8+ T cells than CD4+.

TCRdb keeps only in-frame clones here, not all; method: immunoSEQ multiplex PCR. Of 70,000 to 95,000 clones in the sample, approximately 91% were seen once. A remark on this clone: The antigen is undetermined.

Autoimmune disease history or systemic immunosuppression excluded patients. CDR1 and CDR2 from the germline V gene are MDHEN and SYDVKM. The CDR3 runs to 11 residues. Trimming left V 8 bases short and J 9 bases short, with 10 bases between. V usage is TRBV28 and J usage is TRBJ2-2; a weak D match, TRBD2 (6 bases). The TCR originated in an adult with an advanced solid tumor such as melanoma, head and neck, liver or kidney cancer. Specimen: CD4+ or CD8+ T cells sorted from blood, collected in a trial of the OX40 agonist ivuxolimab. The CDR3 nucleotides are TGTGCCAGCTTTAGCGGTAGGGAGCTGTTTTTT. This sequence encodes CASFSGRELFF.